The rows below give T cell receptor beta chains drawn from one sample of a study of early T cells in non-severe SARS-CoV-2 infection. TCRdb re-called the 5' RACE reads with MiXCR, one entry per CDR3 protein. The data show about 64,000 distinct CDR3 sequences, around 13% seen once. The sequenced sample was whole blood. The receptors come from an adult who was a healthcare worker with PCR-confirmed SARS-CoV-2 infection or an uninfected control (not recorded which). Both conserved end residues are part of each CDR3. The D gene is left open where the match is weak. Expanded clones are given a class, and other clones once, few, many or no size at all.

clone_size j_call v_call d_call cdr3_aa cdr3_nt
few TRBJ2-7 TRBV20-1 TRBD2 CSASGYGLAGAYEQYF TGCAGTGCTAGCGGCTATGGACTAGCGGGGGCCTACGAGCAGTACTTC
. TRBJ1-1 TRBV20-1 TRBD1 CSATGERAGAFF TGCAGTGCCACAGGGGAGAGGGCTGGAGCTTTCTTT
many TRBJ2-2 TRBV4-2 TRBD1 CASSYGTGVTGELFF TGTGCCAGCAGCTACGGGACAGGGGTCACCGGGGAGCTGTTTTTT
. TRBJ1-4 TRBV20-1 . CSAPIGGDDEKLFF TGCAGTGCCCCCATCGGGGGGGATGATGAAAAACTGTTTTTT
many TRBJ2-1 TRBV7-8 TRBD1 CASSLRRGTGASWAFF TGTGCCAGCAGCTTACGTCGCGGGACAGGAGCCTCGTGGGCGTTCTTC
few TRBJ2-7 TRBV10-1 TRBD1 CASSEGTGGIYEQYF TGCGCCAGCAGTGAAGGGACAGGGGGCATCTACGAGCAGTACTTC
. TRBJ1-4 TRBV30 . CAWRRRGNEKLFF TGTGCCTGGAGAAGGAGGGGGAATGAAAAACTGTTTTTT
many TRBJ2-7 TRBV5-1 TRBD1 CASSSRTGGNEQYF TGCGCCAGCAGCTCGCGGACAGGGGGAAACGAGCAGTACTTC
. TRBJ2-7 TRBV19 . CASSISGANLYEQYF TGTGCCAGTAGTATATCCGGGGCCAATCTCTACGAGCAGTACTTC
few TRBJ2-3 TRBV4-1 TRBD2 CASSQGPQRGPTDTQYF TGCGCCAGCAGCCAAGGTCCCCAGCGGGGTCCAACAGATACGCAGTATTTT
many TRBJ2-7 TRBV27 . CASSIRQEGYEQYF TGTGCCAGCAGCATAAGACAGGAGGGATACGAGCAGTACTTC
. TRBJ1-5 TRBV19 TRBD1 CASIGGQGAYQPQHF TGTGCCAGTATTGGGGGACAGGGGGCCTATCAGCCCCAGCATTTT
. TRBJ2-3 TRBV5-6 . CASSVRGVEYF TGTGCCAGCAGCGTAAGGGGAGTCGAGTATTTT
few TRBJ2-4 TRBV3-1 . CASSQYLDSKNIQYF TGTGCCAGCAGCCAATATCTGGACAGTAAAAACATTCAGTACTTC
many TRBJ2-3 TRBV7-6 TRBD2 CASSTAGGTDTQYF TGTGCCAGCAGTACCGCGGGGGGCACAGATACGCAGTATTTT
few TRBJ2-7 TRBV10-3 . CAISESDNSYEQYF TGTGCCATCAGTGAGTCGGACAACTCCTACGAGCAGTACTTC
many TRBJ2-7 TRBV6-1 . CATVTDRPSYEQYF TGTGCCACCGTGACAGACCGCCCCTCCTACGAGCAGTACTTC
many TRBJ2-3 TRBV20-1 TRBD2 CSARDPSGGDTDTQYF TGCAGTGCTAGAGATCCTAGCGGGGGGGACACAGATACGCAGTATTTT
few TRBJ2-2 TRBV3-1 . CASGGNTGELFF TGTGCCAGTGGGGGAAACACCGGGGAGCTGTTTTTT
few TRBJ1-6 TRBV2 . CAGQQENNSPLHF TGTGCCGGACAACAGGAGAATAATTCACCCCTCCACTTT
. TRBJ2-6 TRBV6-2/TRBV6-3 . CASRAYYMTASGANVLTF TGTGCCAGCAGAGCCTACTATATGACTGCCTCTGGGGCCAACGTCCTGACTTTC
. TRBJ1-3 TRBV20-1 . CSARKSPGARGNTIYF TGCAGTGCTAGGAAATCCCCGGGGGCGCGCGGAAACACCATATATTTT
few TRBJ2-5 TRBV20-1 TRBD1 CSAPTGNGETQYF TGCAGTGCTCCGACAGGGAACGGGGAGACCCAGTACTTC
many TRBJ1-2 TRBV29-1 . CSVVEGPLYGYTF TGCAGCGTTGTTGAGGGCCCACTATACGGCTACACCTTC
many TRBJ2-1 TRBV25-1 TRBD1 CASKGDRGNNEQFF TGTGCCAGCAAAGGGGACAGGGGTAACAATGAGCAGTTCTTC
many TRBJ1-4 TRBV4-2 . CASSQARATNEKLFF TGTGCCAGCAGCCAAGCTCGGGCAACTAATGAAAAACTGTTTTTT
many TRBJ2-7 TRBV6-5 . CASSSRGSYEQYF TGTGCCAGCAGTTCCAGGGGCTCCTACGAGCAGTACTTC
few TRBJ2-5 TRBV3-1 . CASSQDHGRTQYF TGTGCCAGCAGCCAAGACCATGGTAGGACCCAGTACTTC
. TRBJ1-1 TRBV5-1 . CASSSEGTEAFF TGCGCCAGCAGCTCGGAGGGGACTGAAGCTTTCTTT
. TRBJ2-3 TRBV5-6 . CASSLEGRVGRTTDTQYF TGTGCCAGCAGCTTGGAGGGTAGGGTCGGACGTACCACAGATACGCAGTATTTT
. TRBJ1-2 TRBV7-9 . CASSLSGAYGYTF TGTGCCAGCAGCTTATCAGGGGCCTATGGCTACACCTTC
few TRBJ2-1 TRBV12-3/TRBV12-4 TRBD2 CASSPSSGGIYNEQFF TGTGCCAGCAGTCCTTCTAGCGGGGGGATCTACAATGAGCAGTTCTTC
few TRBJ2-7 TRBV20-1 . CSAVNREPYEQYF TGCAGTGCTGTTAACAGGGAACCCTACGAGCAGTACTTC
many TRBJ2-5 TRBV11-2 . CASSSGPTETQYF TGTGCCAGCAGCTCGGGACCGACAGAGACCCAGTACTTC
. TRBJ2-7 TRBV29-1 TRBD2 CSVASGGAYEQYF TGCAGCGTTGCTAGCGGGGGGGCCTACGAGCAGTACTTC
few TRBJ2-2 TRBV9 . CASSPRPSNTGELFF TGTGCCAGCAGCCCTCGACCCTCGAACACCGGGGAGCTGTTTTTT
. TRBJ1-1 TRBV6-2/TRBV6-3 . CASSYSGRVNTEAFF TGTGCCAGCAGTTACTCCGGCAGGGTGAACACTGAAGCTTTCTTT
. TRBJ1-1 TRBV5-1 . CASRRAQDGFTEAFF TGCGCCAGCAGGCGAGCCCAGGATGGGTTTACTGAAGCTTTCTTT
many TRBJ2-2 TRBV10-3 . CATWAGELIGELFF TGTGCTACCTGGGCAGGGGAATTGATCGGGGAGCTGTTTTTT
many TRBJ2-4 TRBV11-3 TRBD1 CASSPQGVGNIQYF TGTGCCAGCAGCCCCCAGGGGGTTGGAAACATTCAGTACTTC
many TRBJ2-7 TRBV29-1 TRBD1 CSASGTDYEQYF TGCAGCGCCTCCGGGACAGATTACGAGCAGTACTTC
. TRBJ2-7 TRBV27 TRBD2 CASSGLAGSYEQYF TGTGCCAGCAGCGGACTAGCGGGTTCCTACGAGCAGTACTTC
few TRBJ2-3 TRBV20-1 . CSALVHTDTQYF TGCAGTGCTCTAGTCCACACAGATACGCAGTATTTT
many TRBJ1-4 TRBV4-1 . CASSQVGPEDAPGVTPGEKLFF TGCGCCAGCAGCCAAGTCGGTCCCGAGGACGCCCCCGGAGTTACCCCAGGCGAAAAACTGTTTTTT
. TRBJ2-5 TRBV18 . CASSPPAAYTETQYF TGTGCCAGCTCACCACCGGCGGCTTACACAGAGACCCAGTACTTC
many TRBJ2-7 TRBV29-1 TRBD1 CSASGTDHYEQYF TGCAGCGCCTCCGGGACAGACCATTACGAGCAGTACTTC
. TRBJ2-5 TRBV5-4 TRBD1 CASKRPGTEQETQYF TGTGCCAGTAAACGACCTGGGACAGAACAAGAGACCCAGTACTTC
. TRBJ2-3 TRBV11-2 TRBD2 CASSLEAGVSTDTQYF TGTGCCAGCAGCTTAGAAGCGGGGGTAAGCACAGATACGCAGTATTTT
. TRBJ2-1 TRBV27 . CASSLQGTRIRNEQFF TGTGCCAGCAGTTTACAGGGCACTAGGATTCGAAATGAGCAGTTCTTC
. TRBJ2-7 TRBV5-5 . CASSLGDGSYEQYF TGTGCCAGCAGCTTGGGCGACGGATCCTACGAGCAGTACTTC
. TRBJ2-2 TRBV6-6 . CASSTWADTGELFF TGTGCCAGCAGTACCTGGGCAGACACCGGGGAGCTGTTTTTT
few TRBJ1-3 TRBV19 TRBD1 CASTLTSGTVSGNTIYF TGTGCCAGTACCCTAACTTCGGGGACAGTCTCTGGAAACACCATATATTTT
. TRBJ1-6 TRBV6-2/TRBV6-3 TRBD1 CASRGQSSYNSPLHF TGTGCCAGCAGGGGACAGAGCTCCTATAATTCACCCCTCCACTTT
many TRBJ1-1 TRBV18 . CASSPSGTNTEAFF TGTGCCAGCTCACCATCAGGGACGAACACTGAAGCTTTCTTT
. TRBJ2-5 TRBV18 . CASSPLQGQETQYF TGTGCCAGCTCACCTCTCCAGGGCCAAGAGACCCAGTACTTC
many TRBJ2-1 TRBV29-1 TRBD2 CSVVTLAGVPYNEQFF TGCAGCGTCGTGACATTAGCGGGGGTCCCATACAATGAGCAGTTCTTC
few TRBJ1-1 TRBV2 TRBD1 CASSERGQGFTEAFF TGTGCCAGCAGTGAAAGGGGACAGGGATTCACTGAAGCTTTCTTT
many TRBJ2-7 TRBV5-5 TRBD1 CASSLQGVFYEQYF TGTGCCAGCAGCTTACAGGGGGTCTTCTACGAGCAGTACTTC
few TRBJ2-3 TRBV12-3/TRBV12-4 . CASTGTPGVTDTQYF TGTGCCAGCACCGGTACCCCGGGGGTCACAGATACGCAGTATTTT